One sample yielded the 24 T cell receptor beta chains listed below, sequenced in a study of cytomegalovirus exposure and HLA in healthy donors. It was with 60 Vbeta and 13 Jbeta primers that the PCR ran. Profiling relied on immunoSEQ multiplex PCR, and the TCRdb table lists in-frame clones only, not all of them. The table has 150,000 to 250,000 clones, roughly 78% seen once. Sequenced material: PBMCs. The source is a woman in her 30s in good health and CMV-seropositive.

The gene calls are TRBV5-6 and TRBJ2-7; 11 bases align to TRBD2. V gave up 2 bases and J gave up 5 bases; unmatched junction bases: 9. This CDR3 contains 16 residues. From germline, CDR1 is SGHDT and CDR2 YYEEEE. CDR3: CASSLLAGVFRDEQYF. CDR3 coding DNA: TGTGCCAGCAGCTTACTAGCGGGGGTGTTTCGGGACGAGCAGTACTTC.

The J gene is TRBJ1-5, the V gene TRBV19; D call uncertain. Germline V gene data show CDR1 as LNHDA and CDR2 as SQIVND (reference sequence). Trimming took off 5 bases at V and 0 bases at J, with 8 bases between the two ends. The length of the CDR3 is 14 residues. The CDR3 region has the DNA TGTGCCAGTAGTTGGAGGGATAGCAATCAGCCCCAGCATTTT. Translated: CASSWRDSNQPQHF.

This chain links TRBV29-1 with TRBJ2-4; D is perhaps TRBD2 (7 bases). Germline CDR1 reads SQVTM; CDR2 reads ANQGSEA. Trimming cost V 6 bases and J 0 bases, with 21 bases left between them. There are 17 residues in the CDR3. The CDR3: CSVSLRGGTLAKNIQYF. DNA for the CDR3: TGCAGCGTGTCCCTCAGGGGAGGGACGTTAGCCAAAAACATTCAGTACTTC.

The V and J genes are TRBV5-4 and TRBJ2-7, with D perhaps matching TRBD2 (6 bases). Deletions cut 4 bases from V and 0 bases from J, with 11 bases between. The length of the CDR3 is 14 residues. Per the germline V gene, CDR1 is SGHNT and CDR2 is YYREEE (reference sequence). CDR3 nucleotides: TGTGCCAGCAGCCGAATTAGCGGCTCCTACGAGCAGTACTTC. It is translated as CASSRISGSYEQYF.

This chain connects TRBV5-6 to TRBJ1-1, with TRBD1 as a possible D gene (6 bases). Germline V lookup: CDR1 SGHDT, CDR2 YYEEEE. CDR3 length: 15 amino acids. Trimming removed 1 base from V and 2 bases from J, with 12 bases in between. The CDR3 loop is CASSLMGRGNTEAFF. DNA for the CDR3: TGTGCCAGCAGCTTGATGGGCAGGGGAAACACTGAAGCTTTCTTT. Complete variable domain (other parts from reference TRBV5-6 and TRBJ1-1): DAGVTQSPTHLIKTRGQQVTLRCSPKSGHDTVSWYQQALGQGPQFIFQYYEEEERQRGNFPDRFSGHQFPNYSSELNVNALLLGDSALYLCASSLMGRGNTEAFFGQGTRLTVV.

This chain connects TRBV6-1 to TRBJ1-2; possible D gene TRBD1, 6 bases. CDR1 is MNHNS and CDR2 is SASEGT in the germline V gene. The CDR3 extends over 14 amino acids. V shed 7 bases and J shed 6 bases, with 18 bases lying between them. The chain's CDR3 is CASKMGASGHGYTF. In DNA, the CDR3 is TGTGCCAGCAAAATGGGGGCGTCTGGGCATGGCTACACCTTC.

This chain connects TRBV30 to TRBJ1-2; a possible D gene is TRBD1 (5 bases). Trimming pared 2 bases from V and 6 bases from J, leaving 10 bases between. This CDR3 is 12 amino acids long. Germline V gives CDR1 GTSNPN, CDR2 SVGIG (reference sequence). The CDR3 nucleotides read TGTGCCTGGAGTCCTCAGACAGATGGCTACACCTTC. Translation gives CAWSPQTDGYTF. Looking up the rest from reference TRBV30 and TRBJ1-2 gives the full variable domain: SQTIHQWPATLVQPVGSPLSLECTVEGTSNPNLYWYRQAAGRGLQLLFYSVGIGQISSEVPQNLSASRPQDRQFILSSKKLLLSDSGFYLCAWSPQTDGYTFGSGTRLTVV.

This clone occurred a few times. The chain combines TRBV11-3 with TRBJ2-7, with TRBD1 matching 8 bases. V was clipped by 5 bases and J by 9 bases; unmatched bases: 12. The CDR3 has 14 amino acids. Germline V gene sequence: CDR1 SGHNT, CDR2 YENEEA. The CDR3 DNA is TGTGCCAGCAGCCAGGGCCGACAGGGGAGGTGGCAGTACTTC. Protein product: CASSQGRQGRWQYF.

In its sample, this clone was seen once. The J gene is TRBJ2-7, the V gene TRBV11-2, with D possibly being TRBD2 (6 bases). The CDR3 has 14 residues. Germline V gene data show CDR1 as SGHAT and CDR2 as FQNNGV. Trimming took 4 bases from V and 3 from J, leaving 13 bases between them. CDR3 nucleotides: TGTGCCAGCAGCTCAGGACTTAGCGGCTACGAGCAGTACTTC. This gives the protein CASSSGLSGYEQYF.

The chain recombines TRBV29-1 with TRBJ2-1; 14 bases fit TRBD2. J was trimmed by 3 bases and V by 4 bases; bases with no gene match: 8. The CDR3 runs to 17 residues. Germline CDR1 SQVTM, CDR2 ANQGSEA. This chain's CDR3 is CSVVGGTSGSFYNEQFF. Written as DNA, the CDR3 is TGCAGCGTTGTAGGGGGGACTAGCGGGAGTTTCTACAATGAGCAGTTCTTC.

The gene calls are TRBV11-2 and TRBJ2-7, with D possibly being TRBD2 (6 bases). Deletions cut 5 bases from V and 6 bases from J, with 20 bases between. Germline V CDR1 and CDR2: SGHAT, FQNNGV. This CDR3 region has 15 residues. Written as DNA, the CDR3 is TGTGCCAGCAGCCACAATCGAGGGTCCGGGAGCGAGCAGTACTTC. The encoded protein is CASSHNRGSGSEQYF. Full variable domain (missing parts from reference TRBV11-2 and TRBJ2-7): EAGVAQSPRYKIIEKRQSVAFWCNPISGHATLYWYQQILGQGPKLLIQFQNNGVVDDSQLPKDRFSAERLKGVDSTLKIQPAKLEDSAVYLCASSHNRGSGSEQYFGPGTRLTVT.

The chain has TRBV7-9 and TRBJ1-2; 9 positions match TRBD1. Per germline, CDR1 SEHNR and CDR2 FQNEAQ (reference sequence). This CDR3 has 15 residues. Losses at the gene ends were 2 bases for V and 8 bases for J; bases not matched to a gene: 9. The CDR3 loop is CASSLMRTGGSGYTF. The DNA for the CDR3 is TGTGCCAGCAGCTTAATGCGAACAGGGGGCTCGGGCTACACCTTC.

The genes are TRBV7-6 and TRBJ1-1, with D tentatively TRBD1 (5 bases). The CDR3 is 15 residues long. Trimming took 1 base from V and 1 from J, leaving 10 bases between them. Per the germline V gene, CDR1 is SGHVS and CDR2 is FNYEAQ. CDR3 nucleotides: TGTGCCAGCAGCTTAGTGGGGGGGGAGAACACTGAAGCTTTCTTT. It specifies CASSLVGGENTEAFF.

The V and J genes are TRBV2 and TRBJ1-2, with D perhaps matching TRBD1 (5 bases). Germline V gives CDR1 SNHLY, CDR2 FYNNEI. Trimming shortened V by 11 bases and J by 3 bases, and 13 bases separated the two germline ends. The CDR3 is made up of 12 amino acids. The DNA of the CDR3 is TGTGCCGCGGGGGGGGTGGACTATGGCTACACCTTC. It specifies CAAGGVDYGYTF.

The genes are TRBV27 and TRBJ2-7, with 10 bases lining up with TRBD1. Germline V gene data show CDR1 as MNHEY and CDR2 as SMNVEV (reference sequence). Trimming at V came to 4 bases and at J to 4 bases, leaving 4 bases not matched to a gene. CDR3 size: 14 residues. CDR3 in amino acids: CASSSDRGLYEQYF. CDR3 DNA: TGTGCCAGCAGTTCAGACAGGGGGCTTTACGAGCAGTACTTC.

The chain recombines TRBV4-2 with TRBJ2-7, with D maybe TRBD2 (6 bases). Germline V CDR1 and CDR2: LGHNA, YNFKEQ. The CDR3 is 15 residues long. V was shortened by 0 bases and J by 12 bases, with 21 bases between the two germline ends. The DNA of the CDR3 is TGTGCCAGCAGCCAAGAAGGTTTGGAACTAGCTTTCCTGTACTTC. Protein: CASSQEGLELAFLYF.

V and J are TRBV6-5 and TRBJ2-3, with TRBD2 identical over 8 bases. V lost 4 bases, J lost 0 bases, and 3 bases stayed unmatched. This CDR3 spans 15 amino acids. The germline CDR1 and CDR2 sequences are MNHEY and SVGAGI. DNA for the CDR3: TGTGCCAGCAGTTCCACTAGCGGAAGCACAGATACGCAGTATTTT. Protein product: CASSSTSGSTDTQYF.

CDR3 nucleotide sequence: TGTGCCAGCTCAAGGACTGGCAATCAGCCCCAGCATTTT. It is translated as CASSRTGNQPQHF. This chain connects TRBV18 to TRBJ1-5; D remains ambiguous. The CDR3 spans 13 residues. Germline CDR1 is KGHSH and CDR2 is LQKENI. The ends were cut back, 5 bases at V and 2 bases at J, with 7 bases in the middle. Complete variable domain (other parts from reference TRBV18 and TRBJ1-5): NAGVMQNPRHLVRRRGQEARLRCSPMKGHSHVYWYRQLPEEGLKFMVYLQKENIIDESGMPKERFSAEFPKEGPSILRIQQVVRGDSAAYFCASSRTGNQPQHFGDGTRLSIL.

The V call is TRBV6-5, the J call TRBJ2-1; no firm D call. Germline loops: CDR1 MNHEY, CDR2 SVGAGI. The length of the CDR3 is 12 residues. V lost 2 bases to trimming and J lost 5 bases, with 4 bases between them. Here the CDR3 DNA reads TGTGCCAGCAGTTACGACAACAATGAGCAGTTCTTC. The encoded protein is CASSYDNNEQFF.

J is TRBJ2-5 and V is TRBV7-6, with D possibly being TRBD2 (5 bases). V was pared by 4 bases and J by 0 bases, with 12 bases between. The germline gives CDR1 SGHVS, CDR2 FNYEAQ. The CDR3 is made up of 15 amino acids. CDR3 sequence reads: CASSSVREDQETQYF. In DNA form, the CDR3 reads TGTGCCAGCAGCTCCGTCCGGGAAGACCAAGAGACCCAGTACTTC.

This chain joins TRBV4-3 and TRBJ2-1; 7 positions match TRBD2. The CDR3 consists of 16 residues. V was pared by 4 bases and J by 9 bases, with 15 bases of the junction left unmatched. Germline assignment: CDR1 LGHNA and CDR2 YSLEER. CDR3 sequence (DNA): TGCGCCAGCAGCCCCTCCTCAGCGGGGAGGTCGTCTGAGCAGTTCTTC. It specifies CASSPSSAGRSSEQFF.

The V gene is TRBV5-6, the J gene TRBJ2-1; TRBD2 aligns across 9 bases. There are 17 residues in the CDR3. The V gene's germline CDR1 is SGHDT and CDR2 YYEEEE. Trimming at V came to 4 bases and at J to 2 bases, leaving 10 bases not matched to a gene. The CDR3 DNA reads TGTGCCAGCAGCCCCGCGGTGGCTAGCGGGGCCTACAATGAGCAGTTCTTC. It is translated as CASSPAVASGAYNEQFF.

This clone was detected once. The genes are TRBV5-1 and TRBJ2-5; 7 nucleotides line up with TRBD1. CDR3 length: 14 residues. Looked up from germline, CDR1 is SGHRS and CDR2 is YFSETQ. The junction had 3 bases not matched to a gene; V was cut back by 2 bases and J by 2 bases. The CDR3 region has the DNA TGCGCCAGCAGCTTTGGGGACAGACAAGAGACCCAGTACTTC. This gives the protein CASSFGDRQETQYF. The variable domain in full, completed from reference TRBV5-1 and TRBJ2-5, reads KAGVTQTPRYLIKTRGQQVTLSCSPISGHRSVSWYQQTPGQGLQFLFEYFSETQRNKGNFPGRFSGRQFSNSRSEMNVSTLELGDSALYLCASSFGDRQETQYFGPGTRLLVL.

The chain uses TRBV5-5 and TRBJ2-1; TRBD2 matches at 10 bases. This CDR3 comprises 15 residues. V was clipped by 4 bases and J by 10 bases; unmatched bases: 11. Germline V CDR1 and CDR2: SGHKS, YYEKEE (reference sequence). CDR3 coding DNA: TGTGCCAGCAGCCCCAGCGGGGGGGCATTTCACGAGCAGTTCTTC. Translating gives CASSPSGGAFHEQFF.